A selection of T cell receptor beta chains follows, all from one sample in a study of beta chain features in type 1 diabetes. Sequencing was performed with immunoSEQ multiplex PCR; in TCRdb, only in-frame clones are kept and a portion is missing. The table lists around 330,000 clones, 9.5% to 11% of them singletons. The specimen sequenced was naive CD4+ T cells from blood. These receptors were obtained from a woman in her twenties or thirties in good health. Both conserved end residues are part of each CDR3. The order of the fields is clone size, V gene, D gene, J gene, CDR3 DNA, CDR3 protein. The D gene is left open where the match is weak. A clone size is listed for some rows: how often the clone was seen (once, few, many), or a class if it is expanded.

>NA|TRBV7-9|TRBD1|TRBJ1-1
TGTGCCAGCAGCCCGCAGGGGGCGAGCACTGAAGCTTTCTTT
CASSPQGASTEAFF
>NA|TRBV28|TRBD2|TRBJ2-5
TGTGCCAGCAGTAGGGGGACTAGCGGGAAGGAGACCCAGTACTTC
CASSRGTSGKETQYF
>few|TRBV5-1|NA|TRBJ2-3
TGCGCCAGCAGCCTCGTGGGAGTCCGCACAGATACGCAGTATTTT
CASSLVGVRTDTQYF
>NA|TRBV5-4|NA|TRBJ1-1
TGTGCCAGCAGCTTGGACCGGGGTTACCCTGAAGCTTTCTTT
CASSLDRGYPEAFF
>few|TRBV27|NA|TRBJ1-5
TGTGCCAGCAGACCCTCGGGCAGGGTACACCAGCCCCAGCATTTT
CASRPSGRVHQPQHF
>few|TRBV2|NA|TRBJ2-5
TGTGCCAGCAGTAACCAGGGGATAGAGACCCAGTACTTC
CASSNQGIETQYF
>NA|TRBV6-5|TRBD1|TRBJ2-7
TGTGCCAGCAGTACGGACAGGGGGGGGTCCTACGAGCAGTACTTC
CASSTDRGGSYEQYF
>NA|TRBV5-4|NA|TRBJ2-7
TGTGCCAGCAGGCCTCGGGAGTCCGACGAGCAGTACTTC
CASRPRESDEQYF
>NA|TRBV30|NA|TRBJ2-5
TGTGCCTGGAGTACGAGAGACTATGCAGAGACCCAGTACTTC
CAWSTRDYAETQYF
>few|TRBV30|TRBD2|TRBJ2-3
TGTGCCTTTGGACTAGCGGGGGGGGCTAGCACAGATACGCAGTATTTT
CAFGLAGGASTDTQYF
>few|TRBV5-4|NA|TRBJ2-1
TGTGCCAGCAGCTTAGTGGCAAACAATGAGCAGTTCTTC
CASSLVANNEQFF
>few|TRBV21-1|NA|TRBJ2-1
TGTCTGCGGAGCTCCTACAATGAGCAGTTCTTC
CLRSSYNEQFF
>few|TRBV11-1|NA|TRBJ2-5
TGTGCCAGCAGCCAGTACCAAGAGACCCAGTACTTC
CASSQYQETQYF
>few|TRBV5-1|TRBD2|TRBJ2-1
TGCGCCAGCAGCTTGTCGAGTAGGAGCGGGGGGGGTAGTGAGCAGTTCTTC
CASSLSSRSGGGSEQFF
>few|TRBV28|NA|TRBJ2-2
TGTGCCAGCAGTTTCCCGGGACAACCGTTCGCGAACACCGGGGAGCTGTTTTTT
CASSFPGQPFANTGELFF
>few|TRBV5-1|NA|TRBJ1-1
TGCGCCAGCAGTCAGCAAAGCGGCACTGAAGCTTTCTTT
CASSQQSGTEAFF
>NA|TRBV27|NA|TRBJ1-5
TGTGCCAGCAGTCCGGACAGACCTTTCAATCAGCCCCAGCATTTT
CASSPDRPFNQPQHF
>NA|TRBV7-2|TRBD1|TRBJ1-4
TGTGCCAGCAGCTTAGACCGGGACAGGGGGCGGAATGAAAAACTGTTTTTT
CASSLDRDRGRNEKLFF
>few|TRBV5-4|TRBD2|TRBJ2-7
TGTGCCAGCAGCCGTAGCGGGACCTCCTACGAGCAGTACTTC
CASSRSGTSYEQYF
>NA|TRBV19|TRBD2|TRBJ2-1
TGTGCCTTCAGGACTAGCGGGCCCCGGCGGGATGAGCAGTTCTTC
CAFRTSGPRRDEQFF
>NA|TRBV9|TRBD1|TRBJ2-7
TGTGCCAGCAGCGTAGGGGACAGCCTGCCCGAGCAGTACTTC
CASSVGDSLPEQYF
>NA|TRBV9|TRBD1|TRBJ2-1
TGTGCCAGCAGCGTAGGCCCCCGGACAGGGGGCTCCTACAATGAGCAGTTCTTC
CASSVGPRTGGSYNEQFF
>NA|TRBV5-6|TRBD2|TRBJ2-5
TGTGCCAGCAGCTTGATTCGGGGCGGGAGAGAGACCCAGTACTTC
CASSLIRGGRETQYF
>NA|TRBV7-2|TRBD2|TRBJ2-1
TGTGCCAGCAGCCGACCGGGACTAGAATACAATGAGCAGTTCTTC
CASSRPGLEYNEQFF
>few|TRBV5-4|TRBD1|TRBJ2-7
TGTGCCAGCAGTCGGACGGGACAGGGCCACGAGCAGTACTTC
CASSRTGQGHEQYF
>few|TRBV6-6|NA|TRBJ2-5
TGTGCCAGCAGACTCAATGCCCAAGAGACCCAGTACTTC
CASRLNAQETQYF
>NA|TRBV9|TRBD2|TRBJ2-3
TGTGCCAGCAGCGTAGTAGCGGGATACGATACGCAGTATTTT
CASSVVAGYDTQYF
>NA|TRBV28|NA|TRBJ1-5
TGTGCCAGCACCATATTTAGATTGGGCAATCAGCCCCAGCATTTT
CASTIFRLGNQPQHF
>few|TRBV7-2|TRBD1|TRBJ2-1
TGTGCCAGCAGCCCGAGGACAGGGGAGCGCCGGTTCTTC
CASSPRTGERRFF
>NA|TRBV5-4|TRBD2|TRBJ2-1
TGTGCCAGCAGCACGGGACTAGCGGGAAACGGTGAGCAGTTCTTC
CASSTGLAGNGEQFF
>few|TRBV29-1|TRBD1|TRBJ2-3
TGCAGCGTTGATGGGACAGTCAACACAGATACGCAGTATTTT
CSVDGTVNTDTQYF
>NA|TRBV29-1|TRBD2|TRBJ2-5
TGCAGCGTTTTCGGACTAGCGGGAGGGGTTGAGACCCAGTACTTC
CSVFGLAGGVETQYF
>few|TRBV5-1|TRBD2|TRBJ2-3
TGCGCCAGCAGTCACAACCGGGGGAGCAGCGGGAGATTGGCAGATACGCAGTATTTT
CASSHNRGSSGRLADTQYF
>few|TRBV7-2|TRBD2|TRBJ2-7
TGTGCCAGCAGCCCCCAGACTAGCGGGACGACCTACGAGCAGTACTTC
CASSPQTSGTTYEQYF
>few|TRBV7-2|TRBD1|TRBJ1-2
TGTGCCAGCAGCTTCACAGGGGGCGACTATGGCTACACCTTC
CASSFTGGDYGYTF
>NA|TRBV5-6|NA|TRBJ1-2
TGTGCCAGCAGCTTGGTCGGCGCGGACTATGGCTACACCTTC
CASSLVGADYGYTF
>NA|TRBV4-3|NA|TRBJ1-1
TGCGCCAGCAGCCAGTGGGGGGGGAACACTGAAGCTTTCTTT
CASSQWGGNTEAFF
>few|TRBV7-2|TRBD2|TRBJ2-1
TGTGCCAGCAGCTTATGGCTAGCGGGAGAAAATGAGCAGTTCTTC
CASSLWLAGENEQFF
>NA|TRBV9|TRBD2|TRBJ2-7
TGTGCCAGCAGCGAACTAAGCGGGAGTCTCGAGCAGTACTTC
CASSELSGSLEQYF
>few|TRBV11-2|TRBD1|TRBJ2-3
TGTGCCAGCAGGACAGGGGTGGCAGATACGCAGTATTTT
CASRTGVADTQYF
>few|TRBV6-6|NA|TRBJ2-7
TGTGCCAGCAGTCAATTTTCCGCAGGCGAGCAGTACTTC
CASSQFSAGEQYF
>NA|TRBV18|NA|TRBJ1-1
TGTGCCAGCTCACCAGAGGAACGAGTCACTGAAGCTTTCTTT
CASSPEERVTEAFF
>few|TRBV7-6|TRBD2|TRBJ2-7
TGTGCCAGCAGCTACCAAACCGGGGGGGCCTACGAGCAGTACTTC
CASSYQTGGAYEQYF
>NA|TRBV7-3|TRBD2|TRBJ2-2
TGTGCCAGCAGCTCCTACAATAGCGGGCGCCGGAACACCGGGGAGCTGTTTTTT
CASSSYNSGRRNTGELFF
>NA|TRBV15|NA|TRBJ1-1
TGTGCCACCAGCAGAGATCTACTCATGAACACTGAAGCTTTCTTT
CATSRDLLMNTEAFF
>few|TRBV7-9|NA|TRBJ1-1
TGTGCCAGCAGCTTCGTGAACACTGAAGCTTTCTTT
CASSFVNTEAFF